Below, 29 T cell receptor beta chains from the same sample are listed, as sequenced in a study of regulatory T cells in long-lasting Graves disease. Sample time point: newly diagnosed GD, antithyroid drugs for less than 3 months. Researchers made the TCR library from RNA that was extracted from PBMCs. With iRepertoire HTBI primers and Arm-PCR of CDR3 regions, TCR beta libraries were built. TCRdb re-called the multiplex PCR reads through MiXCR, storing one row per CDR3 protein. This sample has 400,000 to 500,000 distinct CDR3 sequences, with roughly 15% found just once. A further study also used this sample, focusing on T cells in Graves' hyperthyroidism and ophthalmopathy.

The sequenced sample was peripheral blood mononuclear cells (PBMCs), obtained at new diagnosis, from a patient treated with antithyroid drugs. These receptors all stem from a woman aged 40 to 55 with Graves disease.

In this sample, this clonotype turned up many times. The chain uses TRBV13 and TRBJ2-7, with D tentatively TRBD1 or TRBD2 (5 bases each). The germline V and J ends were trimmed by 6 bases and 7 bases, with 19 bases remaining between them. This CDR3 comprises 14 residues. CDR1 and CDR2 from the germline V gene are PRHDT and FYEKMQ (reference sequence). CDR3 region: CASSRRGSLGEQYF. The CDR3 nucleotides read TGTGCCAGCAGTCGACGGGGCTCCTTGGGGGAGCAGTACTTC. Complete variable domain (other parts from reference TRBV13 and TRBJ2-7): AAGVIQSPRHLIKEKRETATLKCYPIPRHDTVYWYQQGPGQDPQFLISFYEKMQSDKGSIPDRFSAQQFSDYHSELNMSSLELGDSALYFCASSRRGSLGEQYFGPGTRLTVT.

Many counts were recorded for this clonotype. V usage is TRBV5-8 and J usage is TRBJ2-3; 9 nucleotides line up with TRBD1. CDR3 length: 17 amino acids. J was trimmed by 1 base and V by 0 bases; bases with no gene match: 6. Germline V CDR1 and CDR2: SGHTS, YDEGEE. The CDR3, as DNA: TGTGCCAGCAGCTTGGGCCTACAGGGGGCTGGCACAGATACGCAGTATTTT. Translated: CASSLGLQGAGTDTQYF.

This clonotype was detected ten times or more. The chain employs TRBV30 and TRBJ1-1, with D uncertain. The CDR3 extends over 13 amino acids. Trimming stripped 3 bases from V and 2 bases from J, with 10 bases between. Germline CDR1 GTSNPN, CDR2 SVGIG (reference sequence). The CDR3 here is CAWRAQPNTEAFF. CDR3 DNA: TGTGCCTGGAGGGCACAACCAAACACTGAAGCTTTCTTT.

This clonotype was observed a handful of times. The V gene is TRBV7-3, the J gene TRBJ2-3, with 12 bases that match TRBD2. CDR1 is SGHTA, CDR2 FQGTGA, per germline. V gave up 5 bases and J gave up 3 bases; unmatched junction bases: 6. The CDR3 spans 16 residues. The CDR3 DNA reads TGTGCCAGCAGCCATGGACTAGCGGGACGGACAGATACGCAGTATTTT. Translation: CASSHGLAGRTDTQYF.

Many counts were recorded for this clonotype. J is TRBJ2-7 and V is TRBV5-5; the match to TRBD2 covers 11 bases. J lost 5 bases, V lost 0 bases, and 13 bases had no gene match. The CDR3 loop spans 18 amino acids. Germline CDR1 SGHKS, CDR2 YYEKEE (reference sequence). For the CDR3, the DNA is TGTGCCAGCAGCTTGGCCTTCCTAGCGGGAGGTTTTGGCAACGAGCAGTACTTC. This translates into CASSLAFLAGGFGNEQYF.

This clonotype was seen repeatedly, ten times or more. The chain combines TRBV6-2 or TRBV6-3 with TRBJ2-1; unclear D gene. The CDR3 runs 12 residues. V lost 5 bases and J lost 7, with 9 bases in between. In germline, CDR1 is MNHEY, CDR2 SVGEGT. DNA for the CDR3: TGTGCCAGCAGTGAAAATGGGAATGAGCAGTTCTTC. Amino acid sequence: CASSENGNEQFF.

This clonotype is termed medium-sized. The rearrangement joins TRBV2 to TRBJ2-7, with TRBD2 matching over 11 bases. Germline trimming cut 1 base from V and 0 bases from J; bases unmatched to any gene: 2. The CDR3 loop spans 16 amino acids. Germline lookup yields CDR1 SNHLY and CDR2 FYNNEI. The CDR3 DNA reads TGTGCCAGCAGTGAAGGGACTAGCGGGTTCTCCTACGAGCAGTACTTC. Residues: CASSEGTSGFSYEQYF.

The chain carries TRBV7-9 and TRBJ2-7; D possibly corresponds to TRBD1 (6 bases). The CDR3 has 16 amino acids. Trimming cost V 6 bases and J 6 bases, with 24 bases left between them. Germline V lookup: CDR1 SEHNR, CDR2 FQNEAQ (reference sequence). This CDR3 is CASSSYPPVGTLEQYF. The CDR3 DNA reads as TGTGCCAGCAGTTCCTACCCCCCCGTCGGGACACTCGAGCAGTACTTC.

This clonotype was recorded at least ten times. J is TRBJ1-6 and V is TRBV6-2 or TRBV6-3; D gene uncertain. Trimming took off 7 bases at V and 7 bases at J, with 11 bases between the two ends. Germline V lookup: CDR1 MNHEY, CDR2 SVGEGT. The CDR3 spans 13 residues. The CDR3 loop reads CASTRTGNSPLHF. The CDR3 bases are TGTGCCAGCACCCGGACGGGCAATTCACCCCTCCACTTT.

This clonotype was observed at least ten times. At one end the junction does not follow the germline gene, possibly because of a read error. This chain uses TRBV24-1 with TRBJ2-5, with no clear D. Germline V gives CDR1 KGHDR, CDR2 SFDVKD. This CDR3 has 13 amino acids. CDR3 protein: CATSEVQQETQYF. The DNA for the CDR3 is TGTGCCACCAGTGAGGTCCAGCAAGAAACCCAGTACTTC.

In this sample, this clonotype turned up many times. The chain recombines TRBV6-1 with TRBJ2-1; D possibly corresponds to TRBD2 (6 bases). This CDR3 is 14 amino acids long. V was clipped by 6 bases and J by 8 bases, with 17 bases between them. Germline CDR1 MNHNS, CDR2 SASEGT. CDR3 amino acids: CASSLAVAVHEQFF. CDR3 bases: TGTGCCAGCAGCCTAGCAGTAGCGGTCCATGAGCAGTTCTTC.

This clonotype was recorded at least ten times. The junction departs from the called germline gene at one end, perhaps through a read error. V gene TRBV13 combines with J gene TRBJ2-5; D assignment may be TRBD1 or TRBD2 (5 bases each). The CDR3 extends over 14 amino acids. The germline V gene has CDR1 PRHDT and CDR2 FYEKMQ (reference sequence). CDR3 sequence: CASSIGTGSGTQYF. The CDR3 DNA sequence: TGTGCCAGCAGCATAGGGACCGGCTCTGGGACCCAGTACTTC.

This clonotype has ten or more counts. V is TRBV19 and J is TRBJ1-1; 7 bases map to TRBD1. CDR3 length: 13 residues. CDR1 is LNHDA and CDR2 is SQIVND in the germline V gene (reference sequence). V shed 6 bases and J 4 bases; nucleotides not matched to a gene: 5. CDR3 sequence (DNA): TGTGCCAGTAGGCTACAGGGGCTCACTGAAGCTTTCTTT. Translation: CASRLQGLTEAFF.

The sample holds a few counts of this clonotype. V is TRBV28 and J is TRBJ2-2; a weak D match, TRBD1 (5 bases). V was pared by 5 bases and J by 2 bases, with 12 bases between. The CDR3 extends over 15 amino acids. Per the germline V gene, CDR1 is MDHEN and CDR2 is SYDVKM. As DNA, the CDR3 is TGTGCCAGCAGTGGACACCCCCTCAACACCGGGGAGCTGTTTTTT. As protein: CASSGHPLNTGELFF.

This clonotype was found a few times. V is TRBV20-1 and J is TRBJ2-7, with 7 bases that match TRBD1. V lost 4 bases, J lost 5 bases, and 2 bases stayed unmatched. Germline V CDR1 and CDR2: DFQATT, SNEGSKA (reference sequence). The CDR3 extends over 11 amino acids. CDR3 bases: TGCAGTGCTAAGGGACAGAACGAGCAGTACTTC. This encodes CSAKGQNEQYF.

Points on this clonotype: A read error may be the cause here, since a much bigger clone is one base away. The chain couples TRBV6-2 or TRBV6-3 to TRBJ1-1; D ambiguous. The germline V gene has CDR1 MNHEY and CDR2 SVGEGT. Trimming shortened V by 6 bases and J by 5 bases, and 13 bases separated the two germline ends. CDR3 length: 13 residues. CDR3 sequence: CASSETRGTEAFF. The CDR3 DNA reads TGTGCCAGCAGCGAGACACGAGGGACTGAAGCTTTCTTT.

This clonotype was counted at least ten times. V is TRBV4-1 and J is TRBJ2-5; a possible D gene is TRBD2 (5 bases). Trimming left V 3 bases short and J 3 bases short, with 8 bases between. This CDR3 region has 13 residues. The germline CDR1 and CDR2 sequences are MGHRA and YSYEKL. CDR3 loop: CASSQRGKETQYF. CDR3 DNA sequence: TGCGCCAGCAGCCAGCGAGGGAAAGAGACCCAGTACTTC.

The sample holds many counts of this clonotype. This chain links TRBV4-2 with TRBJ2-5; 9 nucleotides agree with TRBD2. The V gene's germline CDR1 is LGHNA and CDR2 YNFKEQ. V shed 3 bases, J shed 4 bases, and the junction held 9 bases outside the gene matches. This CDR3 region has 16 residues. The CDR3 is CASSQGSGSTTETQYF. The CDR3 bases are TGTGCCAGCAGCCAGGGTAGCGGGAGTACTACAGAGACCCAGTACTTC.

This clonotype appeared a few times. The gene calls are TRBV7-6 and TRBJ2-1, with D hard to call. Germline V gives CDR1 SGHVS, CDR2 FNYEAQ. V lost 0 bases, J lost 1 base, and 10 bases lay in between. This CDR3 region has 16 residues. The CDR3 DNA reads TGTGCCAGCAGCTTAGCGGTAAGGGATTCCTACAATGAGCAGTTCTTC. Its protein product is CASSLAVRDSYNEQFF.

This clonotype showed up many times. This chain connects TRBV2 to TRBJ2-2; D may be TRBD2 (7 bases). The CDR3 runs to 16 residues. The V end was cut by 5 bases, the J end by 3 bases, with 16 bases between. Germline-derived CDR1 and CDR2 are SNHLY and FYNNEI. CDR3 sequence (DNA): TGTGCCAGCAGTAAAGGGGGGGGCTTGGACACCGGGGAGCTGTTTTTT. This sequence encodes CASSKGGGLDTGELFF.

This clonotype was seen repeatedly, ten times or more. This sequence joins TRBV29-1 and TRBJ1-4; D not resolved. The CDR3 length is 12 residues. Germline V lookup: CDR1 SQVTM, CDR2 ANQGSEA. V gave up 4 bases and J gave up 4 bases, with 7 bases separating them. The CDR3 loop is CSVGQVNEKLFF. Written as DNA, the CDR3 is TGCAGCGTTGGCCAGGTTAATGAAAAACTGTTTTTT.

This clonotype was seen many times. The rearrangement uses TRBV12-3 or TRBV12-4 and TRBJ1-1; 11 nucleotides line up with TRBD1. The length of the CDR3 is 17 residues. After removal of 7 bases from V and 4 bases from J, the junction contained 14 bases not matched to a gene. The CDR3 coding sequence is TGTGCCAGCATCCCGAGTGGGGACAGGGGGTTGGGCACTGAAGCTTTCTTT. This sequence encodes CASIPSGDRGLGTEAFF.

For this clonotype: A much larger clone lies a single base off, so this may be a read error. The J gene is TRBJ2-2, the V gene TRBV15; 9 bases fit TRBD2. Trimming removed 7 bases from V and 0 bases from J; junction bases left unmatched: 27. Germline V gives CDR1 LNHNV, CDR2 YYDKDF (reference sequence). The CDR3 has 23 amino acids. As DNA, the CDR3 is TGTGCCACCATACTACCAGGAATAGTGGGGCTAGCGGGAAGTACGGCGAACACCGGGGAGCTGTTTTTT. Amino acids: CATILPGIVGLAGSTANTGELFF.

The V gene is TRBV7-9, the J gene TRBJ1-3; 8 bases map to TRBD1. This CDR3 is built from 18 residues. Per germline, CDR1 SEHNR and CDR2 FQNEAQ (reference sequence). V lost 5 bases to trimming and J lost 4 bases; unmatched junction nucleotides: 16. As DNA, the CDR3 is TGTGCCAGCAGCCTACCTCCGGGACAGGCCTCTTCAGGAAACACCATATATTTT. Protein: CASSLPPGQASSGNTIYF.

This clonotype was detected many times. DNA of the CDR3: TGTGCCAGCAGCCCCAAGTTTCAATCCTACGAGCAGTACTTC. Translating gives CASSPKFQSYEQYF. The V call is TRBV28, the J call TRBJ2-7; no definite D call. Trimming pared 6 bases from V and 1 base from J, leaving 13 bases between. Germline V gives CDR1 MDHEN, CDR2 SYDVKM. The CDR3 is made up of 14 amino acids. The full variable domain, its missing parts supplied by reference TRBV28 and TRBJ2-7, is DVKVTQSSRYLVKRTGEKVFLECVQDMDHENMFWYRQDPGLGLRLIYFSYDVKMKEKGDIPEGYSVSREKKERFSLILESASTNQTSMYLCASSPKFQSYEQYFGPGTRLTVT.

This clonotype was counted at least ten times. This chain uses TRBV3-1 with TRBJ1-6, with D possibly TRBD1 on 6 matching bases. V was shortened by 4 bases and J by 9 bases, with 13 bases between the two germline ends. CDR1 is LGHDT, CDR2 YNNKEL, per germline (reference sequence). The CDR3 totals 14 residues. CDR3 coding DNA: TGTGCCAGCAGCCCGTTAACAGGGAGTTCACCCCTCCACTTT. Protein: CASSPLTGSSPLHF.

This clonotype was picked up many times. V is TRBV27 and J is TRBJ2-7; D perhaps matches TRBD2 (6 bases). Trimming left V 6 bases short and J 1 base short, with 13 bases between. The CDR3 is made up of 14 amino acids. CDR1 and CDR2 from the germline V gene are MNHEY and SMNVEV (reference sequence). The CDR3 protein is CASSTTGDSYEQYF. DNA for the CDR3: TGTGCCAGCAGCACGACGGGGGATTCCTACGAGCAGTACTTC.

This clonotype was detected many times. The chain combines TRBV29-1 with TRBJ2-3; TRBD1 aligns across 9 bases. The CDR3 has 15 amino acids. V gave up 3 bases and J gave up 4 bases; unmatched junction bases: 8. Per germline, CDR1 SQVTM and CDR2 ANQGSEA. CDR3 protein: CSVDPPGQGPDTQYF. The CDR3 DNA follows: TGCAGCGTTGACCCTCCGGGACAGGGACCAGATACGCAGTATTTT.

This clonotype was detected only a few times. A read error may be the cause here, since a much bigger clone is one base away. The chain combines TRBV2 with TRBJ1-2; no reliable D call. The CDR3 is 10 amino acids. CDR1 is SNHLY and CDR2 is FYNNEI in the germline V gene. The CDR3 nucleotides read TGTGCCACCGTGATAGATGGCTGCACCTTC. Protein: CATVIDGCTF.